This T cell receptor (beta chain) was documented in a study of shared clonotypes between healthy human individuals. Findings of the study overall: In contrast to clonotypes shared by all four donors, non-shared clonotypes had lower generation probabilities.

Comments on this clone: The antigen remains unidentified.

Naive CD8 cells lacked CD45RO, underwent positive selection for CCR7 and left out terminally differentiated effector memory CD45RA+ cells. All donors qualified as healthy HIV-negative adults and had experienced no recent acute infections or vaccinations. Evenly divided among several immunoSEQ plates was the genomic DNA of each subset. Clones were read by immunoSEQ multiplex PCR, and TCRdb kept only the in-frame ones, dropping some. The data show 2 million or so clones, about 95% seen once. This CDR3 spans 16 amino acids. Losses at the gene ends were 4 bases for V and 0 bases for J; bases not matched to a gene: 8. In germline, CDR1 is MNHEY, CDR2 SMNVEV (reference sequence).

Source material: naive CD8+ T cells sorted from blood. This TCR derives from a man aged 18 to 29 in good health. V gene TRBV27 combines with J gene TRBJ2-7, with 8 bases identical to TRBD2. The CDR3 sequence is CASSSGTSPSSYEQYF. The CDR3 coding sequence is TGTGCCAGCAGTTCAGGGACTAGTCCCAGCTCCTACGAGCAGTACTTC.